The 12 T cell receptor beta chains given below trace back to one sample, sequenced in a study of T-cell reconstitution after alpha-beta-depleted transplantation in children. Using unique molecular identifiers, the investigators prepared the TCRbeta library. TCRdb processed the PCR reads anew with MiXCR; each CDR3 protein has one entry. The data hold 800,000 to 1,000,000 distinct CDR3 sequences, with about 29% observed a single time. The material was PBMCs, mostly from graft donor cells, obtained 360 days after TCRalphabeta/CD19-depleted stem cell transplant. The receptors here all came from a boy under three years old who had a stem cell transplant for SCID, so the T cells may come from the graft donor.

This clonotype appeared a few times. The J gene is TRBJ2-3, the V gene TRBV29-1; 7 positions match TRBD1. CDR1 SQVTM and CDR2 ANQGSEA come from the germline V gene. The ends lost 1 base at V and 1 base at J; junction bases unmatched: 5. The CDR3 consists of 15 residues. In nucleotides, the CDR3 is TGCAGCGTTGAAGCGGACAGGCCCCGCACAGATACGCAGTATTTT. Encoded protein: CSVEADRPRTDTQYF.

This clonotype was counted many times. J is TRBJ2-2 and V is TRBV5-1; no reliable D call. The V end was cut by 2 bases, the J end by 3 bases, with 8 bases between. Germline CDR1 SGHRS, CDR2 YFSETQ. This CDR3 is 14 amino acids long. CDR3 sequence: CASSFLVDTGELFF. In nucleotides, the CDR3 is TGCGCCAGCAGCTTCTTGGTCGACACCGGGGAGCTGTTTTTT.

This clonotype was counted between two and nine times. The chain couples TRBV20-1 to TRBJ2-7; D remains unclear. Trimming shortened V by 0 bases and J by 5 bases, and 5 bases separated the two germline ends. Germline-derived CDR1 and CDR2 are DFQATT and SNEGSKA (reference sequence). The CDR3 covers 11 residues. The CDR3 DNA is TGCAGTGCTAGAGACTGGGACGAGCAGTACTTC. Residues: CSARDWDEQYF.

This clonotype was seen once. CDR3 nucleotide sequence: TGCGCCAGCTACATTGGTTGGGGAACCTACGAGCAGTACTTC. It yields the protein CASYIGWGTYEQYF. The chain is built from TRBV5-1 and TRBJ2-7; no clear D gene. The V end was cut by 7 bases, the J end by 2 bases, with 16 bases between. The CDR3 length is 14 residues. Germline V gene sequence: CDR1 SGHRS, CDR2 YFSETQ. Full variable domain (missing parts from reference TRBV5-1 and TRBJ2-7): KAGVTQTPRYLIKTRGQQVTLSCSPISGHRSVSWYQQTPGQGLQFLFEYFSETQRNKGNFPGRFSGRQFSNSRSEMNVSTLELGDSALYLCASYIGWGTYEQYFGPGTRLTVT.

This clonotype was seen a handful of times. The gene calls are TRBV19 and TRBJ2-2; possibly TRBD1 for D (6 bases). CDR3 length: 13 residues. Per the germline V gene, CDR1 is LNHDA and CDR2 is SQIVND (reference sequence). The V end was cut by 4 bases, the J end by 5 bases, with 8 bases between. Written as DNA, the CDR3 is TGTGCCAGTAGTACAGGGGAGACCGGGGAGCTGTTTTTT. It codes for CASSTGETGELFF. The full variable domain, its missing parts supplied by reference TRBV19 and TRBJ2-2, is DGGITQSPKYLFRKEGQNVTLSCEQNLNHDAMYWYRQDPGQGLRLIYYSQIVNDFQKGDIAEGYSVSREKKESFPLTVTSAQKNPTAFYLCASSTGETGELFFGEGSRLTVL.

The chain joins TRBV7-9 to TRBJ2-5; possible D gene TRBD2, 6 bases. This CDR3 contains 16 residues. The germline CDR1 and CDR2 sequences are SEHNR and FQNEAQ (reference sequence). Trimming shortened V by 7 bases and J by 3 bases, and 21 bases separated the two germline ends. The CDR3 sequence is CASTLGGDSGKETQYF. The CDR3 DNA sequence: TGTGCCAGCACCCTGGGCGGGGACTCGGGAAAAGAGACCCAGTACTTC.

The chain is built from TRBV30 and TRBJ2-1; 8 bases are a match to TRBD1. With V trimmed by 3 bases and J by 2 bases, 6 bases remained unmatched. The V gene's germline CDR1 is GTSNPN and CDR2 SVGIG (reference sequence). The CDR3 runs to 15 residues. Here the CDR3 DNA reads TGTGCCTGGAGGAAGGACAGGGCGACCTACAATGAGCAGTTCTTC. It specifies CAWRKDRATYNEQFF.

The chain links TRBV11-2 to TRBJ2-5; TRBD1 matches at 7 bases. The CDR3 has 15 residues. V was pared by 6 bases and J by 4 bases, with 11 bases of the junction left unmatched. Per the germline V gene, CDR1 is SGHAT and CDR2 is FQNNGV. CDR3 region: CASRPGTANSETQYF. CDR3 DNA: TGTGCCAGCAGGCCCGGGACAGCCAATTCAGAGACCCAGTACTTC.

In its sample, this clonotype was seen many times. The chain links TRBV28 to TRBJ1-3; D not resolved. The CDR3 consists of 15 residues. Germline V gene lookup returns CDR1 MDHEN and CDR2 SYDVKM. Trimming took 3 bases from V and 0 from J, leaving 9 bases between them. DNA for the CDR3: TGTGCCAGCAGTTTGGATGTGAGCTCTGGAAACACCATATATTTT. Translated, it gives CASSLDVSSGNTIYF.

The chain is built from TRBV20-1 and TRBJ2-3; no definite D call. Trimming shortened V by 6 bases and J by 2 bases, and 18 bases separated the two germline ends. CDR1 is DFQATT and CDR2 is SNEGSKA in the germline V gene (reference sequence). This CDR3 contains 15 residues. Here the CDR3 DNA reads TGCAGTGCCCCGCGTACTTCCGACCTCACAGATACGCAGTATTTT. Translating gives CSAPRTSDLTDTQYF.

The V call is TRBV19, the J call TRBJ1-4; D perhaps matches TRBD1 (5 bases). The CDR3 contains 16 residues. The germline V gene has CDR1 LNHDA and CDR2 SQIVND (reference sequence). Between the trimmed V and J ends, which lost 5 bases and 8 bases, there was a span of 21 bases. CDR3 nucleotides: TGTGCCAGTAGTCCCTACGGGGCAGGCCTCGGGGAAAAACTGTTTTTT. Translation: CASSPYGAGLGEKLFF.

This clonotype was seen a handful of times. The chain carries TRBV7-6 and TRBJ2-7; weak D call: TRBD1 (6 bases). The CDR3 loop spans 15 amino acids. V gave up 2 bases and J gave up 6 bases, with 17 bases separating them. In germline, CDR1 is SGHVS, CDR2 FNYEAQ. CDR3 amino acids: CASSLFHRDDIEQYF. The CDR3 DNA sequence: TGTGCCAGCAGCTTATTCCACAGGGATGACATCGAGCAGTACTTC. Full variable domain (outside the CDR3, taken from reference TRBV7-6 and TRBJ2-7): GAGVSQSPRYKVTKRGQDVALRCDPISGHVSLYWYRQALGQGPEFLTYFNYEAQQDKSGLPNDRFSAERPEGSISTLTIQRTEQRDSAMYRCASSLFHRDDIEQYFGPGTRLTVT.